Included here is one T cell receptor beta chain sequence, with context. The length of the CDR3 is 17 residues. V shed 5 bases and J 0 bases; nucleotides not matched to a gene: 8. Germline CDR1 and CDR2: DFQATT and SNEGSKA (reference sequence). Unique molecular identifiers were built into the TCRbeta library. MiXCR was run by TCRdb on the PCR reads, yielding one entry per CDR3 protein. The sample has 600,000 to 700,000 distinct CDR3 sequences; about 15% are singletons. The data derive from a study of T-cell reconstitution after alpha-beta-depleted transplantation in children. The starting material was PBMCs from the stem cell graft donor, obtained from the stem cell graft. The sequence was obtained from a human donor who donated a stem cell graft to a child with acute myeloid leukemia. The chain uses TRBV20-1 and TRBJ1-5; 12 nucleotides match TRBD1. The CDR3 reads CSAFGTGGSYSNQPQHF. The DNA for the CDR3 is TGCAGTGCTTTCGGGACAGGGGGCTCTTATAGCAATCAGCCCCAGCATTTT.